The 27 T cell receptor beta chains below come from one sample, sequenced in a study of vaccination and CD4 T cells after COVID-19. These receptors have no known antigen. The Oncomine TCR Beta short-read assay was what sequenced the DNA obtained from cultured CD4+ T cells. Using its own MiXCR run on the PCR reads, TCRdb lists one record per CDR3 protein. This sample has approximately 7,100 distinct CDR3 sequences, with roughly 50% found just once. Treatment indicated: approximately nine-day PBMC culture with coronavirus spike peptide pools or control peptides (ViraFEST assay). Collection of the unexposed donor's CD4+ T cells took place before the COVID-19 pandemic (2011-2018). The specimen sequenced was CD4+ T cells from blood, cultured in vitro. The receptors were sampled from a human donor in good health.

This clonotype showed up just a few times. The rearrangement uses TRBV11-2 and TRBJ1-2, with D hard to call. Germline V gene lookup returns CDR1 SGHAT and CDR2 FQNNGV. V was trimmed by 8 bases and J by 6 bases, leaving 22 bases between them. This CDR3 has 15 residues. CDR3 DNA sequence: TGTGCCAGCGCCTATATAAAGGGCCCCCGCGATGGCTACACCTTC. Translated: CASAYIKGPRDGYTF.

In this sample, this clonotype turned up once. This chain uses TRBV19 with TRBJ2-3; D call uncertain. Germline lookup yields CDR1 LNHDA and CDR2 SQIVND (reference sequence). The CDR3 extends over 12 amino acids. Trimming took off 8 bases at V and 0 bases at J, with 6 bases between the two ends. The CDR3 loop reads CASAGSTDTQYF. The CDR3 DNA reads as TGTGCCAGTGCCGGGAGCACAGATACGCAGTATTTT.

This clonotype was counted a single time. J is TRBJ2-4 and V is TRBV19; D call uncertain. This CDR3 region has 14 residues. Germline V gives CDR1 LNHDA, CDR2 SQIVND (reference sequence). Trimming pared 9 bases from V and 7 bases from J, leaving 19 bases between. The CDR3 reads CARGRVPFGNIQYF. CDR3 sequence (DNA): TGTGCCAGGGGTCGAGTACCCTTCGGGAACATTCAGTACTTC. Full variable domain (rest looked up from reference TRBV19 and TRBJ2-4): DGGITQSPKYLFRKEGQNVTLSCEQNLNHDAMYWYRQDPGQGLRLIYYSQIVNDFQKGDIAEGYSVSREKKESFPLTVTSAQKNPTAFYLCARGRVPFGNIQYFGAGTRLSVL.

The chain employs TRBV30 and TRBJ2-7, with TRBD2 matching over 13 bases. The CDR3 covers 15 residues. In germline, CDR1 is GTSNPN, CDR2 SVGIG (reference sequence). Losses at the gene ends were 4 bases for V and 1 base for J; bases not matched to a gene: 4. The CDR3 DNA sequence: TGTGCCTGGAACCAGGGACTAGCGGGGTCCTACGAGCAGTACTTC. Its protein product is CAWNQGLAGSYEQYF. Full variable domain (rest looked up from reference TRBV30 and TRBJ2-7): SQTIHQWPATLVQPVGSPLSLECTVEGTSNPNLYWYRQAAGRGLQLLFYSVGIGQISSEVPQNLSASRPQDRQFILSSKKLLLSDSGFYLCAWNQGLAGSYEQYFGPGTRLTVT.

This sequence joins TRBV20-1 and TRBJ1-2; weak D call: TRBD1 (5 bases). The germline CDR1 and CDR2 sequences are DFQATT and SNEGSKA (reference sequence). The V gene lost 3 bases and the J gene lost 0 bases, with 11 bases spanning the gap. The CDR3 spans 14 residues. CDR3 residues: CSASERQSNYGYTF. The CDR3 nucleotides are TGCAGTGCTAGCGAACGACAGTCTAACTATGGCTACACCTTC.

The V call is TRBV2, the J call TRBJ2-7; 8 positions agree with TRBD1. Germline V gene data show CDR1 as SNHLY and CDR2 as FYNNEI. J lost 2 bases, V lost 8 bases, and 17 bases had no gene match. The CDR3 covers 17 residues. The CDR3, as DNA: TGTGCCAGCGTTTATGGACCGGACAGGGTTTTAACCTACGAGCAGTACTTC. Translation gives CASVYGPDRVLTYEQYF.

The V call is TRBV3-1, the J call TRBJ1-1; perhaps TRBD1 as D (5 bases). CDR1 and CDR2 (germline): LGHDT, YNNKEL (reference sequence). V was cut by 1 base and J by 0 bases, with 6 bases left in between. The CDR3 has 14 amino acids. This CDR3 reads CASSQVGVNTEAFF. In DNA, the CDR3 is TGTGCCAGCAGCCAAGTAGGGGTGAACACTGAAGCTTTCTTT.

Written as DNA, the CDR3 is TGCAGCGTAGCAGGGGGAGGGACCGGGGAGCTGTTTTTT. This gives the protein CSVAGGGTGELFF. The chain couples TRBV29-1 to TRBJ2-2; D assignment may be TRBD1 or TRBD2 (7 bases each). The V end lost 6 bases, the J end lost 5 bases, and 13 bases lay between the germline ends. This CDR3 spans 13 amino acids. Per the germline V gene, CDR1 is SQVTM and CDR2 is ANQGSEA.

The V and J genes are TRBV14 and TRBJ1-2, with unresolved D. This CDR3 has 12 amino acids. Germline CDR1 is SGHDN and CDR2 is FVKESK. The V end was cut by 10 bases, the J end by 6 bases, with 15 bases between. The CDR3 here is CAIGRRRDGYTF. CDR3 nucleotides: TGTGCCATCGGTCGCAGGAGGGATGGCTACACCTTC.

The chain has TRBV29-1 and TRBJ1-1; D not certain. Trimming removed 7 bases from V and 0 bases from J, with 9 bases in between. The CDR3 runs 12 residues. Germline V lookup: CDR1 SQVTM, CDR2 ANQGSEA. The CDR3 bases are TGCAGCGCTCATCAGCTGAACACTGAAGCTTTCTTT. Amino acids: CSAHQLNTEAFF.

The genes are TRBV10-3 and TRBJ1-1, with a weak D call TRBD1 (5 bases). Germline values: CDR1 ENHRY, CDR2 SYGVKD. V gave up 6 bases and J gave up 4 bases, with 12 bases separating them. This CDR3 contains 13 residues. The CDR3 spells CAIRGPGGTEAFF. CDR3 coding DNA: TGTGCCATCAGGGGACCAGGTGGCACTGAAGCTTTCTTT.

V and J are TRBV12-3 or TRBV12-4 and TRBJ2-7; TRBD1 might be the D (6 bases). The V and J ends lost 5 bases and 6 bases respectively, with 14 bases between them. The CDR3 spans 13 residues. Here the CDR3 reads CASSMNTGREQYF. The CDR3 nucleotides are TGTGCCAGCAGTATGAATACAGGGCGCGAGCAGTACTTC.

V usage is TRBV6-2 or TRBV6-3 and J usage is TRBJ1-5; 8 bases agree with TRBD1. Germline lookup yields CDR1 MNHEY and CDR2 SVGEGT. This CDR3 contains 12 residues. With 6 bases clipped from V and 5 bases from J, the junction kept 0 bases outside the gene matches. In DNA, the CDR3 is TGTGCCAGCAGACAGGGGGATCAGCCCCAGCATTTT. Translated, it gives CASRQGDQPQHF.

This chain links TRBV19 with TRBJ1-2; 9 nucleotides agree with TRBD1. The V segment lost 7 bases and the J segment 4 bases; nucleotides outside the gene matches: 10. Germline loops: CDR1 LNHDA, CDR2 SQIVND (reference sequence). The CDR3 consists of 15 residues. The CDR3 region has the DNA TGTGCCAGTACACTTCCGGGACAGGGCTCCTATGGCTACACCTTC. Residues: CASTLPGQGSYGYTF. Looking up the rest from reference TRBV19 and TRBJ1-2 gives the full variable domain: DGGITQSPKYLFRKEGQNVTLSCEQNLNHDAMYWYRQDPGQGLRLIYYSQIVNDFQKGDIAEGYSVSREKKESFPLTVTSAQKNPTAFYLCASTLPGQGSYGYTFGSGTRLTVV.

In this sample, this clonotype turned up a few times. The chain employs TRBV7-6 and TRBJ1-1; D uncertain. The germline V gene has CDR1 SGHVS and CDR2 FNYEAQ. V gave up 5 bases and J gave up 1 base, with 8 bases separating them. CDR3 length equals 13 residues. DNA for the CDR3: TGTGCCAGCAGCGAGGACTCGAACACTGAAGCTTTCTTT. It encodes CASSEDSNTEAFF.

The V and J genes are TRBV12-1 and TRBJ2-7; TRBD2 is the table's D call and was not checked against the DNA. TRBV12-1 is a documented pseudogene. The CDR3 consists of 15 residues. CDR3 in amino acids: CASSLILARYYEQYF. The CDR3 bases are TGTGCCAGCAGCTTAATCCTAGCGAGGTACTACGAGCAGTACTTC.

The V and J genes are TRBV7-6 and TRBJ1-3; D is perhaps TRBD1 (5 bases). Germline V gives CDR1 SGHVS, CDR2 FNYEAQ. The CDR3 loop spans 15 amino acids. V was pared by 0 bases and J by 2 bases, with 8 bases between. The CDR3 spells CASSLAAGAGNTIYF. As DNA, the CDR3 is TGTGCCAGCAGCTTAGCAGCGGGGGCTGGAAACACCATATATTTT.

V gene TRBV6-1 combines with J gene TRBJ2-6, with 7 nucleotides matching TRBD1. Germline CDR1 MNHNS, CDR2 SASEGT. Unmatched junction bases numbered 5, after V lost 5 bases and J lost 1 base. This CDR3 region has 16 residues. The CDR3 protein is CASSPQTGSGANVLTF. DNA of the CDR3: TGTGCCAGCAGTCCACAGACAGGGTCTGGGGCCAACGTCCTGACTTTC.

The CDR3 here is CASSYRTGANYGYTF. CDR3 sequence (DNA): TGTGCCAGCAGTTACCGGACAGGGGCGAACTATGGCTACACCTTC. The J gene is TRBJ1-2, the V gene TRBV6-2 or TRBV6-3; TRBD1 agrees at 9 bases. CDR1 is MNHEY and CDR2 is SVGEGT in the germline V gene. V shed 2 bases, J shed 2 bases, and the junction held 3 bases outside the gene matches. This CDR3 is built from 15 residues.

This clonotype was counted only a few times. This CDR3 reads CASSPLSGGYTF. CDR3 in DNA: TGTGCCAGTAGTCCCCTCTCGGGTGGCTACACCTTC. J is TRBJ1-2 and V is TRBV19; D uncertain. The CDR3 has 12 residues. Germline CDR1 is LNHDA and CDR2 is SQIVND (reference sequence). The germline V and J ends were trimmed by 5 bases and 7 bases, with 11 bases remaining between them.

The chain has TRBV28 and TRBJ1-6; 7 nucleotides align to TRBD1. CDR3 length: 16 residues. Looked up from germline, CDR1 is MDHEN and CDR2 is SYDVKM. The trim removed 11 bases at V and 9 bases at J, leaving 19 bases unmatched. The CDR3 coding sequence is TGTGCCGAAGGACAGGCGGTACCAATAAACTTTTCACCCCTCCACTTT. It translates to CAEGQAVPINFSPLHF.

The CDR3 DNA is TGTGCCAGCAGTTACCATCGAGCGGGGGGCATCTCCTACAATGAGCAGTTCTTC. The encoded protein is CASSYHRAGGISYNEQFF. The chain employs TRBV6-2 or TRBV6-3 and TRBJ2-1; 9 bases align to TRBD2. Per germline, CDR1 MNHEY and CDR2 SVGEGT. Trimming at V came to 2 bases and at J to 0 bases, leaving 8 bases not matched to a gene. This CDR3 comprises 18 residues.

The chain couples TRBV20-1 to TRBJ2-7, with 8 positions matching TRBD1. This CDR3 is built from 15 residues. J gave up 3 bases and V 0 bases, and 7 bases lay outside the gene matches. In germline, CDR1 is DFQATT, CDR2 SNEGSKA (reference sequence). CDR3 region: CSARDWGQALYEQYF. CDR3 in DNA: TGCAGTGCTAGAGATTGGGGACAGGCCCTCTACGAGCAGTACTTC.

This clonotype came up a few times. V gene TRBV19 combines with J gene TRBJ2-5; 14 nucleotides line up with TRBD2. V dropped 5 bases and J dropped 5; count of bases not matched to a gene: 7. CDR1 is LNHDA and CDR2 is SQIVND in the germline V gene (reference sequence). CDR3 length equals 16 residues. CDR3 in amino acids: CASSARLAGGPETQYF. DNA of the CDR3: TGTGCCAGTAGTGCCCGACTAGCGGGAGGGCCGGAGACCCAGTACTTC.

The chain is built from TRBV15 and TRBJ2-4; D is perhaps TRBD1 (6 bases). Germline values: CDR1 LNHNV, CDR2 YYDKDF (reference sequence). Trimming stripped 0 bases from V and 2 bases from J, with 17 bases between. This CDR3 has 18 amino acids. The CDR3 nucleotides read TGTGCCACCAGCAGAGATATTGTGGCGGACAGAACCAAAAACATTCAGTACTTC. Translated: CATSRDIVADRTKNIQYF.

This clonotype has only a few counts. The J gene is TRBJ2-5, the V gene TRBV6-1; D call uncertain. V was shortened by 6 bases and J by 2 bases, with 16 bases between the two germline ends. Germline loops: CDR1 MNHNS, CDR2 SASEGT. The CDR3 sequence is 15 residues long. CDR3 loop: CASSPGRLRQETQYF. Written as DNA, the CDR3 is TGTGCCAGCAGCCCCGGTAGGCTGAGACAAGAGACCCAGTACTTC.

This clonotype appeared a single time. CDR3 DNA: TGTGCCACCAGTGATTTCGGGGAAGAGACCCAGTACTTC. Its protein product is CATSDFGEETQYF. The J gene is TRBJ2-5, the V gene TRBV24-1; D may be TRBD2 (5 bases). Germline V gives CDR1 KGHDR, CDR2 SFDVKD. The V gene lost 1 base and the J gene lost 3 bases, with 5 bases spanning the gap. This CDR3 has 13 amino acids.